This entry concerns a single T cell receptor beta chain. What it binds is unknown. The lymph nodes were axillary draining lymph nodes from breast cancer patients. In TCRdb, the multiplex PCR reads were re-called with MiXCR into one record per CDR3 protein. The sample records tens of thousands of distinct CDR3 sequences, approximately 30% being singletons. In germline, CDR1 is SEHNR, CDR2 FQNEAQ (reference sequence). Trimming took 3 bases from V and 8 from J, leaving 17 bases between them. The CDR3 length is 15 residues. This sample was taken from a study of breast tumors, draining lymph nodes, adjacent tissues. Overall study findings and caveats: That most tumor T cells come from lymph nodes remained unproven. Luminal-like breast cancer showed significantly higher tumor–nontumor repertoire similarity than basal-like. Tumor TCR diversity was below lymph nodes but above nontumor tissue. Findings are consistent with lymph node origin and intratumoral expansion of most tumor T cells.

The TCR comes from a female donor with breast cancer. Some clones in this sample may be carry-over from other donors' samples. J is TRBJ2-1 and V is TRBV7-9; no definite D call. Input material: axillary lymph node tissue. The CDR3 nucleotides are TGTGCCAGCAGCTTTGGTGGGGATGGGTTCGATGAGCAGTTCTTC. This encodes CASSFGGDGFDEQFF.